This T cell receptor (beta chain) was identified during a study of shared T cell receptors in the human thymus. The germline V and J ends were trimmed by 4 bases and 4 bases, with 17 bases remaining between them. The V gene's germline CDR1 is SGHTA and CDR2 FQGNSA. CDR3 length equals 16 residues. Assay: immunoSEQ multiplex PCR; the TCRdb copy retains only in-frame clones and omits some. The repertoire includes 700,000 to 750,000 clones, 80% to 90% of them detected once, and 0.0095% to 0.011% sits in the top ten. These data also featured in a second study, about human thymus T cells. That report adds: Having corrective surgery for congenital heart defects, healthy Finnish infants were the ones who donated.

The chain recombines TRBV7-2 with TRBJ2-1; D may be TRBD2 (6 bases). Sequences were obtained from thymocytes. The receptor was isolated from a girl less than two years old with a congenital heart defect. CDR3 loop: CASSSRDRDLYNEQFF. The CDR3, as DNA: TGTGCCAGCAGCTCCCGCGACCGGGACTTATACAATGAGCAGTTCTTC.